The present entry profiles one TCR beta chain with its context. The antigen is unknown. These data belong to a study of CD8+ T cells in alopecia areata. The study, taken as a whole, reports: Normal-skin resident alphabeta T cells also appear among scalp sample sequences. Researchers reported that TCR sharing among patients proved less clear than in mice, possibly HLA-linked. Alopecia totalis/universalis scalp especially showed more expanded CD8+ clones than normal scalp.

Trimming cost V 3 bases and J 4 bases, with 12 bases left between them. From germline, CDR1 is MGHDK and CDR2 SYGVNS. The CDR3 consists of 14 residues. cDNA prepared by RNA extraction and subsequent reverse transcription served as the template for sequencing. Profiled with immunoSEQ multiplex PCR; TCRdb holds only in-frame clones, not every one. The repertoire holds roughly 120,000 clones, about 60% seen once, with 2.8% in the top ten. T lymphocytes (CD4+ and CD8+) were sorted from PBMCs. Material: CD4+ T cells sorted from blood. The chain is built from TRBV25-1 and TRBJ2-5, with a possible D match to TRBD1 (6 bases). The TCR comes from a human donor in good health. The CDR3 here is CASSEFRRGETQYF. The CDR3 nucleotides read TGTGCCAGCAGTGAGTTTCGCAGGGGAGAGACCCAGTACTTC.